These 15 T cell receptor beta chains were all obtained from the same sample, sequenced in a study of OX40 agonist ivuxolimab in advanced cancers. The table came from immunoSEQ multiplex PCR; TCRdb's copy has only in-frame clones and leaves some out. The profile shows 30,000 to 45,000 clones, roughly 84% of them singletons. The specimen was CD4+ or CD8+ T cells sorted from blood, collected in a trial of the OX40 agonist ivuxolimab. The source of these receptors is an adult with an advanced solid tumor such as melanoma, head and neck, liver or kidney cancer.

This chain links TRBV5-8 with TRBJ1-2; 7 nucleotides align to TRBD1. CDR1 is SGHTS, CDR2 YDEGEE, per germline. V shed 2 bases, J shed 5 bases, and the junction held 6 bases outside the gene matches. This CDR3 spans 14 amino acids. CDR3 region: CASSFGTASYGYTF. Here the CDR3 DNA reads TGTGCCAGCAGCTTCGGGACAGCCTCATATGGCTACACCTTC.

In nucleotides, the CDR3 is TGCGCCAGCAGCCAGGATCCTGAGTGGGGCACTGAAGCTTTCTTT. Amino acids: CASSQDPEWGTEAFF. The V and J genes are TRBV4-1 and TRBJ1-1; D gene ambiguous. Germline CDR1 and CDR2: MGHRA and YSYEKL. Between the trimmed V and J ends, which lost 3 bases and 4 bases, there was a span of 15 bases. The CDR3 has 15 amino acids.

The gene calls are TRBV29-1 and TRBJ1-2; possibly TRBD1 for D (5 bases). Germline V CDR1 and CDR2: SQVTM, ANQGSEA. The germline V and J ends were trimmed by 4 bases and 8 bases, with 11 bases remaining between them. The CDR3 contains 11 residues. The CDR3 region is CSVVSGAGYTF. DNA for the CDR3: TGCAGCGTTGTTTCCGGGGCCGGCTACACCTTC.

This clone was recorded only once. J is TRBJ2-7 and V is TRBV4-2; 8 bases align to TRBD1. Per germline, CDR1 LGHNA and CDR2 YNFKEQ. The CDR3 runs to 15 residues. After removal of 5 bases from V and 3 bases from J, the junction contained 9 bases not matched to a gene. DNA for the CDR3: TGTGCCAGCAGCGGCGGGACAGGTGTAAACTACGAGCAGTACTTC. Translated, it gives CASSGGTGVNYEQYF.

V gene TRBV11-2 combines with J gene TRBJ2-1; 7 positions match TRBD1. Germline trimming cut 1 base from V and 5 bases from J; bases unmatched to any gene: 14. This CDR3 has 18 amino acids. The germline gives CDR1 SGHAT, CDR2 FQNNGV. This CDR3 reads CASSLARQGRQGHNEQFF. DNA of the CDR3: TGTGCCAGCAGCTTAGCCCGACAGGGAAGACAAGGTCACAATGAGCAGTTCTTC.

The rearrangement joins TRBV29-1 to TRBJ1-2; 11 bases line up with TRBD1. This CDR3 region has 15 residues. The V segment lost 4 bases and the J segment 0 bases; nucleotides outside the gene matches: 4. CDR1 and CDR2 from the germline V gene are SQVTM and ANQGSEA. In nucleotides, the CDR3 is TGCAGCGTTGTAGGGACAGGGGGGGCTAACTATGGCTACACCTTC. Amino acids: CSVVGTGGANYGYTF.

The J gene is TRBJ1-5, the V gene TRBV15; D not certain. CDR3 length: 15 residues. Germline V gene sequence: CDR1 LNHNV, CDR2 YYDKDF (reference sequence). V was clipped by 3 bases and J by 0 bases, with 9 bases between them. DNA of the CDR3: TGTGCCACCAGCAGCGGACCTTATAGCAATCAGCCCCAGCATTTT. Its protein product is CATSSGPYSNQPQHF.

The chain recombines TRBV7-9 with TRBJ2-7; D tentatively reads TRBD1 or TRBD2 (5 bases each). Germline V CDR1 and CDR2: SEHNR, FQNEAQ (reference sequence). Trimming took 5 bases from V and 0 from J, leaving 11 bases between them. The CDR3 is 14 residues long. CDR3 DNA: TGTGCCAGCAGCCACCGGGACCGCTCCTACGAGCAGTACTTC. It translates to CASSHRDRSYEQYF.

This chain joins TRBV4-3 and TRBJ2-1; 9 nucleotides agree with TRBD1. The CDR3 has 16 residues. Looked up from germline, CDR1 is LGHNA and CDR2 is YSLEER. After removal of 1 base from V and 7 bases from J, the junction contained 8 bases not matched to a gene. In DNA, the CDR3 is TGCGCCAGCAGCCAAGGATACAGGGGGCGCGGTAATGAGCAGTTCTTC. Translation gives CASSQGYRGRGNEQFF.

This clone was seen more than once but under ten times. V usage is TRBV19 and J usage is TRBJ1-2; tentatively, D is TRBD1 (5 bases). The germline V gene has CDR1 LNHDA and CDR2 SQIVND (reference sequence). This CDR3 region has 14 residues. V lost 1 base and J 8 bases, leaving 14 bases between the germline ends. CDR3 residues: CASSIVQGGYGYTF. The CDR3 DNA follows: TGTGCCAGTAGTATAGTTCAGGGCGGATACGGCTACACCTTC.

This clone has just one count. This rearrangement joins TRBV5-6 to TRBJ2-2, with D hard to call. Germline CDR1 reads SGHDT; CDR2 reads YYEEEE. The V end lost 0 bases, the J end lost 0 bases, and 6 bases lay between the germline ends. This CDR3 contains 15 residues. DNA for the CDR3: TGTGCCAGCAGCTTGGGCAGGTCGAACACCGGGGAGCTGTTTTTT. Protein: CASSLGRSNTGELFF.

The chain employs TRBV7-2 and TRBJ1-1, with D uncertain. CDR1 is SGHTA and CDR2 is FQGNSA in the germline V gene. The CDR3 has 15 amino acids. The V end was cut by 6 bases, the J end by 7 bases, with 21 bases between. The DNA for the CDR3 is TGTGCCAGCAGATACCCGGGCACGCTTTGGGGTGAAGCTTTCTTT. Translation: CASRYPGTLWGEAFF.

J is TRBJ2-7 and V is TRBV5-1; 9 bases are shared with TRBD2. The germline V gene encodes CDR1 SGHRS and CDR2 YFSETQ. The CDR3 has 13 residues. J gave up 2 bases and V 5 bases, and 2 bases lay outside the gene matches. The DNA of the CDR3 is TGCGCCAGCAGATCTAGCGGGGCCTACGAGCAGTACTTC. Protein: CASRSSGAYEQYF.

The chain uses TRBV7-8 and TRBJ1-1; the match to TRBD1 covers 10 bases. Per the germline V gene, CDR1 is SGHVS and CDR2 is FQNEAQ. The trim removed 0 bases at V and 7 bases at J, leaving 5 bases unmatched. The CDR3 totals 15 residues. The CDR3 nucleotides are TGTGCCAGCAGCTTAGCCCGGACAGGGGGTCTTGAAGCTTTCTTT. This codes for CASSLARTGGLEAFF.

This chain joins TRBV5-6 and TRBJ1-2; TRBD1 might be the D (5 bases). V was cut by 4 bases and J by 8 bases, with 12 bases left in between. CDR1 is SGHDT, CDR2 YYEEEE, per germline. The CDR3 totals 12 residues. For the CDR3, the DNA is TGTGCCAGCAGCCCGGGGACTGCCGGCTACACCTTC. It yields the protein CASSPGTAGYTF.